This paragraph covers one T cell receptor (beta chain) sequence. Other nucleotide sequences in the sample specify the same CDR3. The data originate from a study of blood T cell repertoires in COVID-19. Study in general: Sites across the United States, Italy and Spain contributed samples from acute and convalescent COVID-19.

Original handling: From reference gene primer amplification, estimates of nucleated cell counts were derived. Produced via immunoSEQ multiplex PCR; TCRdb's table is partial and in-frame only. The DNA gave D and trimming, while V, J and clone size come from that table. Of around 330,000 clones in the sample, about 85% were seen once. Before they entered the study, exposed participants had met a COVID-19 case within 2 weeks. Material: PBMCs or T cells enriched from blood (not recorded which). This sequence originates from a woman younger than 45 who had been exposed to COVID-19.

CDR3 in amino acids: CASSVGRTGFGYTF. Written as DNA, the CDR3 is TGTGCCAGCAGCGTAGGGAGGACAGGGTTTGGCTACACCTTC. The chain has TRBV9 and TRBJ1-2; 8 bases align to TRBD1. The V and J ends lost 0 bases and 7 bases, in that order; junction bases with no gene match: 5. Germline V CDR1 and CDR2: SGDLS, YYNGEE. The CDR3 sequence is 14 residues long.